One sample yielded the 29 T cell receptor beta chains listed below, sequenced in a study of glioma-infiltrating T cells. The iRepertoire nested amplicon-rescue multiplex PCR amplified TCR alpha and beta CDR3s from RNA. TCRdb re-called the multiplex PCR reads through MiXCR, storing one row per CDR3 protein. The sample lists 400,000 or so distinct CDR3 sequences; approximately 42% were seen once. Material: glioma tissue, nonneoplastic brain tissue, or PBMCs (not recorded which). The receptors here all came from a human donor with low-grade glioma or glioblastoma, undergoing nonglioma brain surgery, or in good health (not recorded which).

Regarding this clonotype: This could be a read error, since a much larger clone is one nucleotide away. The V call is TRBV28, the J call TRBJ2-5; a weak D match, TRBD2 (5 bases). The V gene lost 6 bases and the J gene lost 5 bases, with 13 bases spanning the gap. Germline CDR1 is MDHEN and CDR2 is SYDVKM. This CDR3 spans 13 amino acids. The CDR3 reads CASRLTLDETQYF. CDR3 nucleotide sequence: TGTGCCAGCAGGTTGACACTAGACGAGACCCAGTACTTC.

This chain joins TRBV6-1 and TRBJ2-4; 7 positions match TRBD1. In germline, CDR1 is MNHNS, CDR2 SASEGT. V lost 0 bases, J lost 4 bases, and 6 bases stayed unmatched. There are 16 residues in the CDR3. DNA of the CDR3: TGTGCCAGCAGTGAAGCTCTACAGGGGCGAAAAAACATTCAGTACTTC. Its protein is CASSEALQGRKNIQYF.

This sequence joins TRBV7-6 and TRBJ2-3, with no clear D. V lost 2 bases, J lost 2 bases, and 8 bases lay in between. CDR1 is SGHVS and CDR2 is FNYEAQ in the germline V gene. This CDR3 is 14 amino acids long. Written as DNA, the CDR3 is TGTGCCAGCAGCTTACGACCAGACACAGATACGCAGTATTTT. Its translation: CASSLRPDTDTQYF.

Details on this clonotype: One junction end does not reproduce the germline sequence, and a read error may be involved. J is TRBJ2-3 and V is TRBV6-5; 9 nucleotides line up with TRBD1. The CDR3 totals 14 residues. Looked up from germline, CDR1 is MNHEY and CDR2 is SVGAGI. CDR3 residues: CASSRPGQGQTRYF. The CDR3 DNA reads TGTGCCAGCAGCCGCCCGGGACAGGGACAGACGCGGTATTTT.

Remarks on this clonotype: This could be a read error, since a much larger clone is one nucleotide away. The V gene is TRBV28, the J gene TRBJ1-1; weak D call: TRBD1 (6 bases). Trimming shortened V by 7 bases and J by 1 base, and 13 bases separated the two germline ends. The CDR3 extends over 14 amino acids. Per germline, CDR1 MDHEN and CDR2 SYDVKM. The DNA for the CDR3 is TGTGCCAGCAACCAGGGGCAGGGGAACACTGAAGCTTTCTTT. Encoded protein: CASNQGQGNTEAFF.

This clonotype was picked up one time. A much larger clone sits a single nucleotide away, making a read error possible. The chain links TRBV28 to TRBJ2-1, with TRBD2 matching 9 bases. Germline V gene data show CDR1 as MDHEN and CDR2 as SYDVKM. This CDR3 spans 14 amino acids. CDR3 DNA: TGTGCCAGCAGTTTAGGCGGGAGGGCGATTGAGCTGTTCTTC. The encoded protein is CASSLGGRAIELFF.

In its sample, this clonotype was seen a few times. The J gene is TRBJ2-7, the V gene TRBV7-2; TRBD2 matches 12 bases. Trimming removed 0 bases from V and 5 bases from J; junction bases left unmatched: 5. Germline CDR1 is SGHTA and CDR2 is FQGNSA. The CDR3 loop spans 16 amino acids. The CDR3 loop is CASSLAGTSGRNEQYF. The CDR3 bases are TGTGCCAGCAGCTTAGCCGGGACTAGCGGGCGCAACGAGCAGTACTTC. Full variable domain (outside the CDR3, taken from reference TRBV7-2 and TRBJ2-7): GAGVSQSPSNKVTEKGKDVELRCDPISGHTALYWYRQSLGQGLEFLIYFQGNSAPDKSGLPSDRFSAERTGGSVSTLTIQRTQQEDSAVYLCASSLAGTSGRNEQYFGPGTRLTVT.

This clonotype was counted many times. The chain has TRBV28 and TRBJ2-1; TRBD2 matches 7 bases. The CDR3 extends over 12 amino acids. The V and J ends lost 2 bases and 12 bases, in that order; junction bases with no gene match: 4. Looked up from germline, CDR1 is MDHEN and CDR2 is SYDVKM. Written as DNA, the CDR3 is TGTGCCAGCAGTTTAGGGGGGGTACGGCAGTTCTTC. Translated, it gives CASSLGGVRQFF.

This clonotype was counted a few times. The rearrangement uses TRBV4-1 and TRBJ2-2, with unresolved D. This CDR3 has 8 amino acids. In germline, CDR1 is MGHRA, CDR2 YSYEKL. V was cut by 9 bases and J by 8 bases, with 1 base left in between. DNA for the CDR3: TGCGCCAGTGGGGAGCTGTTTTTT. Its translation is CASGELFF.

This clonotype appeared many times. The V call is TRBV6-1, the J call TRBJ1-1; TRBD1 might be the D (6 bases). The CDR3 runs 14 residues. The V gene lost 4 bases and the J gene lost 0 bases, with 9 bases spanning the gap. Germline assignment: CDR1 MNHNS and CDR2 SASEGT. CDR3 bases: TGTGCCAGCAGTGGGACAGTCATGAACACTGAAGCTTTCTTT. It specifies CASSGTVMNTEAFF.

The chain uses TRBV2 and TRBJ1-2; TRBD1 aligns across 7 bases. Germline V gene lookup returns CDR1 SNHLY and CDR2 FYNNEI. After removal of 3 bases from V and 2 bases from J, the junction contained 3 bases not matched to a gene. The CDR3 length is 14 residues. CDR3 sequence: CASSEKTGNYGYTF. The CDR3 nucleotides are TGTGCCAGCAGTGAGAAGACAGGGAACTATGGCTACACCTTC.

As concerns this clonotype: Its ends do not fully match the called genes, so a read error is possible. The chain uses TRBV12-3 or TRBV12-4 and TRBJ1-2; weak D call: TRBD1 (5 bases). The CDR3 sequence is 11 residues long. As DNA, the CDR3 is TGTGCCAGCAGTCCAGGGTCTGGCTTCACCTTC. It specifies CASSPGSGFTF.

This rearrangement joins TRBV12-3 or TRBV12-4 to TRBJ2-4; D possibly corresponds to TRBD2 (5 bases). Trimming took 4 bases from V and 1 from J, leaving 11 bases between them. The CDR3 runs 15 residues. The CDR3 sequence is CASSSGNGAKNIQYF. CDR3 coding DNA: TGTGCCAGCAGTTCCGGGAATGGGGCCAAAAACATTCAGTACTTC.

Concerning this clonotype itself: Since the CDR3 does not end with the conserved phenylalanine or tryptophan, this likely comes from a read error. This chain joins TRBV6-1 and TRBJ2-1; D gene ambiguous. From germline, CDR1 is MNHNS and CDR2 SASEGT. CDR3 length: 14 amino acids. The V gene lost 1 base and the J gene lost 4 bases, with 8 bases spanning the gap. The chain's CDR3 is CASSEEDRYNEQFL. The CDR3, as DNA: TGTGCCAGCAGTGAAGAGGATAGATACAATGAGCAGTTCCTC.

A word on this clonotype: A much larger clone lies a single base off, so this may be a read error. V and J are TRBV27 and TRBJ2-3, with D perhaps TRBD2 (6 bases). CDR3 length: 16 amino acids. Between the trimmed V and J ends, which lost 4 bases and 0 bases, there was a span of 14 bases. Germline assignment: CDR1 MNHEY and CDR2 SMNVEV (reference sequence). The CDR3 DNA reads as TGTGCCAGCAGTTACTTAGCGGATTCTAGCACAGATACGCAGTATTTT. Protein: CASSYLADSSTDTQYF.

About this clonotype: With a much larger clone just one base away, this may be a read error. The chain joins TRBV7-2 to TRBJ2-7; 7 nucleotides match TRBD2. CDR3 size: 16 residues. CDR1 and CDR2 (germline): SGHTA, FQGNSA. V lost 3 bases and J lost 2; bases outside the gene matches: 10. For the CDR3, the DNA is TGTGCCAGCAGCTTCGCCGGGAGGCCACCGACCTACGAGCAGTACTTC. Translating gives CASSFAGRPPTYEQYF.

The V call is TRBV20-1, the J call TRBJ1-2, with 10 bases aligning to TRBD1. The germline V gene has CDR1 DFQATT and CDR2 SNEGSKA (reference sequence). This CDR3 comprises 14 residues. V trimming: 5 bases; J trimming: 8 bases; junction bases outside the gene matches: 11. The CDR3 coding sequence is TGCAGTGCTTCTCATCTCGGACAGGGGGACGGCTACACCTTC. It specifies CSASHLGQGDGYTF.

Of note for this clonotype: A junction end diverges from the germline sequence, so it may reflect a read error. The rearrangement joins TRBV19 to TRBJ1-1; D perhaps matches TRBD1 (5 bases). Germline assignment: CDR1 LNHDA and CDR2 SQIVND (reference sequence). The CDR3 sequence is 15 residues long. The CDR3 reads CASSIELTVPTEASF. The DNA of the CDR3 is TGTGCCAGTAGTATAGAACTGACAGTACCCACTGAAGCTTCCTTT.

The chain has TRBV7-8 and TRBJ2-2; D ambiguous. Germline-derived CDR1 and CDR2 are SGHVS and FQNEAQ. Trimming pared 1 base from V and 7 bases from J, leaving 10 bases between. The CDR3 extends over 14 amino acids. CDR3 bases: TGTGCCAGCAGCTTAGTTTCTTTGGGCGGGGAGCTGTTTTTT. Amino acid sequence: CASSLVSLGGELFF.

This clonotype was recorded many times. The CDR3 reads CSAFWTGALSNTEAFF. The CDR3 region has the DNA TGCAGTGCTTTTTGGACAGGGGCCCTTTCGAACACTGAAGCTTTCTTT. The J gene is TRBJ1-1, the V gene TRBV20-1; 9 bases are a match to TRBD1. V lost 5 bases, J lost 1 base, and 11 bases stayed unmatched. The germline CDR1 and CDR2 sequences are DFQATT and SNEGSKA (reference sequence). The CDR3 covers 16 residues.

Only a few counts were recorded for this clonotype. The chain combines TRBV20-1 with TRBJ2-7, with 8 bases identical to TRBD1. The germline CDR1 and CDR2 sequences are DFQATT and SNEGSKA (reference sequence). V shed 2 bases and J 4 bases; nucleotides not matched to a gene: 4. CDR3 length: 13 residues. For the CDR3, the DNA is TGCAGTGCTAGACGACAGGGGACATACGAGCAGTACTTC. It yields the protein CSARRQGTYEQYF.

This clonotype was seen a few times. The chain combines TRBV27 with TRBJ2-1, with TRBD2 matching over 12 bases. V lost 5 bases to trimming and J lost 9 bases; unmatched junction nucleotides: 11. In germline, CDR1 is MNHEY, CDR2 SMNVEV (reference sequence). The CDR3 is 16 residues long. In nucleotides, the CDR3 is TGTGCCAGCAGTCCGCTAGCGGGAGGGCCGGTTTTTGAGCAGTTCTTC. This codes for CASSPLAGGPVFEQFF.

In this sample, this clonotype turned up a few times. CDR3 in DNA: TGTGCCACCAGCAGAGAGGGAAGCCACGAGCAGTACTTC. This translates into CATSREGSHEQYF. This chain connects TRBV15 to TRBJ2-7; no clear D gene. CDR3 length equals 13 residues. The germline gives CDR1 LNHNV, CDR2 YYDKDF (reference sequence). Trimming removed 0 bases at V and 5 bases at J, with 8 bases between.

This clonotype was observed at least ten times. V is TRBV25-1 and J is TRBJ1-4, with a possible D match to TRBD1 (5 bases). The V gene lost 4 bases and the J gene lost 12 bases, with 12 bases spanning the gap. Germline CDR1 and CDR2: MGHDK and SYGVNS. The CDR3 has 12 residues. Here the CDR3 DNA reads TGTGCCAGCAGTGGAGACGCGGGACAACTGTTTTTT. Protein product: CASSGDAGQLFF.

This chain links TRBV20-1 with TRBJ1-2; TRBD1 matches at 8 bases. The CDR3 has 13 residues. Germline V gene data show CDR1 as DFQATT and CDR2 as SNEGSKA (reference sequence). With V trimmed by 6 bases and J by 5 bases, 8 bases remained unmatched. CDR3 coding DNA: TGCAGTGCGGACGGACAGGGCGGATATGGCTACACCTTC. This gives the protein CSADGQGGYGYTF.

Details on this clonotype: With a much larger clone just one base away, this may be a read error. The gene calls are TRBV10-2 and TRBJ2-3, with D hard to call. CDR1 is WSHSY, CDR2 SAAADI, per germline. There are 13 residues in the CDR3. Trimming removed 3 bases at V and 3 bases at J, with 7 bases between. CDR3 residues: CASSDFRTDTQYF. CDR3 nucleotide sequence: TGCGCCAGCAGTGACTTTAGAACAGATACGCAGTATTTT.

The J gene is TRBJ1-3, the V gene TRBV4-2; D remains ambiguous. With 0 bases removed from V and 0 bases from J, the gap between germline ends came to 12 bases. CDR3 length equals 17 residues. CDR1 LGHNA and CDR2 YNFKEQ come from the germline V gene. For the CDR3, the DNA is TGTGCCAGCAGCCAAGATTTCCTAGGGTACTCTGGAAACACCATATATTTT. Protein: CASSQDFLGYSGNTIYF.

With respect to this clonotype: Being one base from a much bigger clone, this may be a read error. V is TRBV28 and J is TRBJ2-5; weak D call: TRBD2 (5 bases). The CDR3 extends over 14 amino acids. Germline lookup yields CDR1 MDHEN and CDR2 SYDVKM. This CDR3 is CASSPPGFQETQCF. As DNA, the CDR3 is TGTGCCAGCAGCCCCCCGGGGTTTCAAGAGACCCAGTGCTTC.

The CDR3 DNA reads TGTGCCAGCAGCACCCGATTCAACCAAGAGACCCAGTACTTC. Translated: CASSTRFNQETQYF. V is TRBV7-2 and J is TRBJ2-5; no clear D gene. CDR1 is SGHTA and CDR2 is FQGNSA in the germline V gene. The V end lost 5 bases, the J end lost 0 bases, and 10 bases lay between the germline ends. There are 14 residues in the CDR3.